What follows are 7 T cell receptor beta chains derived from one specimen sequenced in a study of low-dose radiotherapy and immunotherapy resistance in tumors (dated by TCRdb to about 2022). This sample's time point label indicates: after trial treatment. According to the study, the label for this sample's treatment or condition signals: LDRT plus nivolumab, ipilimumab, low-dose cyclophosphamide and aspirin (RACIN trial). Instrument on record: Illumina HiSeq 2500. Superscript III and a set of TRAV- and TRBV-specific primers were used to synthesize first-strand cDNA, so that both TCRalpha and TCRbeta chains were covered. TCRs were amplified for approximately 20 PCR cycles with Phusion, using a constant-region primer paired with the adapter attached to the V primers. The raw public data were reprocessed by TCRdb itself: fastp quality trimming at Q25, MiXCR clonotype calling, in-frame beta chains only. Each record represents a unique CDR3 protein, reported with the most common genes and DNA among its rows. This sample comprises around 84,000 distinct CDR3 sequences, roughly 17% of them detected only once. The biggest ten clones account for 1.4% to 1.5% of the sample.

Sequencing used PBMCs, obtained after low-dose radiotherapy plus immunotherapy. These TCRs come from a male donor with prostate cancer.

This clonotype showed up many times. This chain connects TRBV7-2 to TRBJ2-1; D is ambiguous. V was trimmed by 9 bases and J by 4 bases, leaving 10 bases between them. The CDR3 contains 12 residues. Germline V gene lookup returns CDR1 SGHTA and CDR2 FQGNSA. The CDR3 DNA is TGTGCCAGTGGGCTGGGGTACAATGAGCAGTTCTTC. This codes for CASGLGYNEQFF.

This clonotype was detected ten times or more. This sequence joins TRBV19 and TRBJ1-5; TRBD1 might be the D (5 bases). The CDR3 extends over 15 amino acids. Germline lookup yields CDR1 LNHDA and CDR2 SQIVND (reference sequence). Trimming removed 9 bases from V and 5 bases from J, with 20 bases in between. CDR3 in DNA: TGTGCCAGCCGAATCGACAGCCTGAGGGATCAGCCCCAGCATTTT. It yields the protein CASRIDSLRDQPQHF.

This chain links TRBV6-4 with TRBJ2-1, with D uncertain. Germline V gene sequence: CDR1 MRHNA, CDR2 SNTAGT. Trimming removed 3 bases at V and 2 bases at J, with 5 bases between. This CDR3 spans 13 amino acids. In DNA, the CDR3 is TGTGCCAGCAGTGAACTCCCCTACAATGAGCAGTTCTTC. It translates to CASSELPYNEQFF.

This clonotype was seen at least ten times. The chain carries TRBV15 and TRBJ2-7, with 7 bases fitting TRBD1. The J segment lost 2 bases and the V segment lost 1 base, leaving 2 bases of the junction unmatched. The CDR3 is 14 residues long. Germline values: CDR1 LNHNV, CDR2 YYDKDF (reference sequence). This chain's CDR3 is CATSRGDRAYEQYF. Here the CDR3 DNA reads TGTGCCACCAGCAGAGGTGACAGGGCCTACGAGCAGTACTTC.

The chain employs TRBV4-3 and TRBJ2-7; D possibly corresponds to TRBD2 (6 bases). This CDR3 contains 15 residues. V was trimmed by 0 bases and J by 3 bases, leaving 12 bases between them. Germline assignment: CDR1 LGHNA and CDR2 YSLEER. This CDR3 reads CASSQDRGNLYEQYF. The CDR3 DNA sequence: TGCGCCAGCAGCCAAGATCGGGGGAACCTCTACGAGCAGTACTTC.

This clonotype has ten or more counts. V usage is TRBV13 and J usage is TRBJ2-2; 7 nucleotides match TRBD2. Unmatched junction bases numbered 9, after V lost 6 bases and J lost 2 bases. The CDR3 covers 16 residues. Germline CDR1 and CDR2: PRHDT and FYEKMQ (reference sequence). The CDR3 nucleotides read TGTGCCAGCAGTCTGGCGGGAGTGGGAAACACCGGGGAGCTGTTTTTT. Protein product: CASSLAGVGNTGELFF.

This clonotype has at least ten counts. The chain couples TRBV5-1 to TRBJ1-2, with unresolved D. Looked up from germline, CDR1 is SGHRS and CDR2 is YFSETQ. This CDR3 is 16 amino acids long. Deletions cut 0 bases from V and 3 bases from J, with 15 bases between. In nucleotides, the CDR3 is TGCGCCAGCAGCTTGGGGCTTTCGGGGTCTGACTATGGCTACACCTTC. The encoded protein is CASSLGLSGSDYGYTF.